The 27 T cell receptor beta chains given below trace back to one sample, sequenced in a study of CD8+ T cells in alopecia areata. RNA extraction and reverse transcription yielded cDNA as sequencing template. TCRdb's copy holds only in-frame clones and misses some; the assay was immunoSEQ multiplex PCR. The profile covers roughly 260,000 clones, none occurring a single time. Markers used for sorting pooled cutaneous lymph node cells were CD4, CD8alpha, NKG2D, NKG2ACE and others. Sequencing was done on a sample of CD4+ T cells sorted from a lymph node. Receptor source: a C3H/HeJ mouse with alopecia areata. The strain's MHC haplotype is H2-k.

This clone turned up a few times. Gene and germline names: mouse. The CDR3 end is not reached by the read, which stops 4 residues before it; the germline J gene fills it in. The V gene is TRBV17, the J gene TRBJ1-1; D unresolved. CDR3 length: 14 amino acids. V gave up 1 base and J gave up 0 bases, with 6 bases separating them. The germline V gene encodes CDR1 MNHDT and CDR2 YYDKIL. The DNA read from the CDR3 is TGTGCTAGCAGTAGAGTACACGCAAACACA. This sequence encodes CASSRVHANT. The CDR3 as a whole reads CASSRVHANTEVFF.

This clone appeared a few times. Gene names follow the mouse nomenclature. The CDR3 end lies 4 residues beyond the end of the read and is filled in from the germline J gene. This specimen includes other DNA sequences encoding the same CDR3. The gene calls are TRBV13-1 and TRBJ2-1; 11 nucleotides align to TRBD1. This CDR3 comprises 14 residues. V was clipped by 6 bases and J by 4 bases; unmatched bases: 3. Germline V gene lookup returns CDR1 NSHNY and CDR2 SYGAGN. CDR3 DNA, as far as it was read: TGTGCCAGCACAGGACAGGGGGCTTATGCT. Translation gives CASTGQGAYA. The CDR3 as a whole reads CASTGQGAYAEQFF.

This clone was detected only a few times. The listed genes are named as in mouse. The sequence runs out 4 residues before the end of the CDR3; the remainder is reconstructed from the germline J gene. This sequence joins TRBV13-1 and TRBJ2-1; possible D gene TRBD1, 7 bases. CDR3 size: 14 residues. Germline CDR1 is NSHNY and CDR2 is SYGAGN. Here the CDR3 reads CASSGGGAEAEQFF. The part of the CDR3 DNA that was read is TGTGCCAGCAGTGGAGGGGGCGCGGAGGCT.

A remark on this clone: Genes and germline are mouse. The observed sequence ends 4 residues before the CDR3 terminus, with the missing tail filled in from the germline J gene. This rearrangement joins TRBV19 to TRBJ1-1; TRBD1 agrees at 7 bases. Germline lookup yields CDR1 FNHDT and CDR2 SITEND (reference sequence). With 2 bases clipped from V and 4 bases from J, the junction kept 2 bases outside the gene matches. This CDR3 has 13 residues. The sequenced CDR3 bases are TGTGCCAGCAGTATCAACAGGGGCACA. This codes for CASSINRGT. The whole CDR3 reads CASSINRGTEVFF.

A note on this clone: Gene names are the mouse ones. This chain's CDR3 is CTCSRDSQEAEQFF. CDR3 bases read: TGCACCTGCAGCCGGGACAGTCAAGAGGCT. The rearrangement joins TRBV1 to TRBJ2-1; TRBD1 matches at 7 bases. Read data end 4 residues before the CDR3 end; the end is taken from the germline J gene. Germline CDR1 reads NSQYPW; CDR2 reads LRSPGD (reference sequence). There are 14 residues in the CDR3. Together with reference TRBV1 and TRBJ2-1, the CDR3 gives the full variable domain: VTLLEQNPRWRLVPRGQAVNLRCILKNSQYPWMSWYQQDLQKQLQWLFTLRSPGDKEVKSLPGADYLATRVTDTELRLQVANMSQGRTLYCTCSRDSQEAEQFFGPGTRLTVL.

The sample holds a few counts of this clone. Mouse germline and gene names are used. The CDR3 end falls 4 residues outside the read, so it is completed with the germline J gene. The chain links TRBV29 to TRBJ1-1; 9 nucleotides align to TRBD1. The V gene end was trimmed by 6 bases and the J gene end by 3 bases; junction bases not matched to a gene: 5. Germline CDR1 is MSHET and CDR2 is SYDVDS. The CDR3 covers 14 residues. The covered CDR3 bases are TGTGCTAGCAGGGAGACAGGGGGGGACACA. Residues: CASRETGGDT. The entire CDR3 sequence reads CASRETGGDTEVFF.

This clone showed up just a few times. Gene names are mouse gene names. The CDR3 DNA, read in part, is TGTGCCAGCAGTGATTTGGGGGGGCCAAACTCC. It is translated as CASSDLGGPNS. The CDR3 reads in full as CASSDLGGPNSDYTF. V gene TRBV13-3 combines with J gene TRBJ1-2; TRBD1 is a possible D gene (6 bases). The read gets to within 4 residues of the CDR3 end, and the germline J gene fills in the rest. Trimming cost V 1 base and J 0 bases, with 10 bases left between them. This CDR3 is built from 15 residues. The germline gives CDR1 NNHDY, CDR2 SYVADS.

This clone has only a few counts. Mouse gene names and germline throughout. The sequenced fragment ends 4 residues before the CDR3 boundary, so the rest is inferred from the germline J gene. This chain uses TRBV13-1 with TRBJ2-3; a weak D match, TRBD2 (7 bases). V shed 1 base and J shed 0 bases, with 12 bases lying between them. Germline V CDR1 and CDR2: NSHNY, SYGAGN. This CDR3 is 16 amino acids long. CDR3: CASSDFGGRSAETLYF. The CDR3 bases that were read are TGTGCCAGCAGTGATTTTGGGGGGCGTAGTGCAGAA.

This clone was observed a handful of times. Gene names are the mouse ones. Read coverage stops 4 residues before the CDR3 terminus; the germline J gene supplies the remainder. J is TRBJ2-4 and V is TRBV1; 9 nucleotides agree with TRBD2. The CDR3 contains 13 residues. Germline CDR1 and CDR2: NSQYPW and LRSPGD (reference sequence). Incomplete CDR3 DNA: TGCACCTGCAGTGGGGGACTGGGAAAC. Residues: CTCSGGLGN. The full CDR3 reads CTCSGGLGNTLYF. Looking up the rest from reference TRBV1 and TRBJ2-4 gives the full variable domain: VTLLEQNPRWRLVPRGQAVNLRCILKNSQYPWMSWYQQDLQKQLQWLFTLRSPGDKEVKSLPGADYLATRVTDTELRLQVANMSQGRTLYCTCSGGLGNTLYFGAGTRLSVL.

This clone showed up just a few times. Here the gene names and germline are mouse. Sequencing ends 4 residues short of the CDR3 end; the germline J gene provides the rest. The V call is TRBV13-1, the J call TRBJ2-1, with 12 bases identical to TRBD2. V lost 4 bases and J lost 1; bases outside the gene matches: 3. The CDR3 sequence is 16 residues long. The germline gives CDR1 NSHNY, CDR2 SYGAGN. The CDR3 sequence: CASSKGLGGNYAEQFF. The covered CDR3 bases are TGTGCCAGCAGTAAGGGACTGGGGGGAAACTATGCT.

Concerning this clone itself: The genes are named according to mouse. CDR3 DNA (partial): TGTGCCTGGAGTCCGACAGGGAGCACCGGG. This sequence encodes CAWSPTGSTG. In full, the CDR3 reads CAWSPTGSTGQLYF. V usage is TRBV31 and J usage is TRBJ2-2; 7 nucleotides align to TRBD1. The read ends 4 residues before the CDR3 terminus; that terminus is restored from the germline J gene. This CDR3 region has 14 residues. V trimming: 1 base; J trimming: 4 bases; junction bases outside the gene matches: 3. Germline CDR1 is GKSSPN and CDR2 is SITVG.

Only a few counts were recorded for this clone. Gene names denote mouse genes. The CDR3 end is not reached by the read, which stops 4 residues before it; the germline J gene fills it in. V and J are TRBV13-3 and TRBJ2-1, with 9 nucleotides matching TRBD2. Unmatched junction bases numbered 4, after V lost 6 bases and J lost 3 bases. The CDR3 sequence is 14 residues long. Germline V gene data show CDR1 as NNHDY and CDR2 as SYVADS. The sequenced CDR3 bases are TGTGCCAGCACAAAGACTGGGGGCTATGCT. Protein product: CASTKTGGYA. From start to end, the CDR3 is CASTKTGGYAEQFF.

This clone has a handful of counts. Any gene name here is a mouse gene name. The DNA ends 4 residues before the CDR3 does, and the rest of the CDR3 is filled in from the germline J gene. This chain links TRBV19 with TRBJ2-3; tentative D call: TRBD2 (7 bases). Germline V lookup: CDR1 FNHDT, CDR2 SITEND (reference sequence). The CDR3 has 15 amino acids. The V gene lost 0 bases and the J gene lost 3 bases, with 11 bases spanning the gap. CDR3 DNA, as far as it was read: TGTGCCAGCAGTATAGGAGGGGGGCAGGCAGAA. Protein product: CASSIGGGQAE. The whole CDR3 protein reads CASSIGGGQAETLYF.

A few counts support this clone. The gene names given are mouse names. Coverage ceases 4 residues before the CDR3 finishes, and the germline J gene fills in the end. The chain employs TRBV13-2 and TRBJ2-3; D is uncertain. Deletions cut 4 bases from V and 3 bases from J, with 6 bases between. This CDR3 region has 12 residues. The V gene's germline CDR1 is NNHNN and CDR2 SYGAGS (reference sequence). CDR3 region: CASGTEAETLYF. The sequenced part of the CDR3 DNA is TGTGCCAGCGGTACTGAGGCAGAA.

This clone was observed many times. The genes are named according to mouse. The read falls 4 residues short of the CDR3 end, and the missing part is taken from the germline J gene. Other nucleotide sequences from this sample produce the same CDR3. The V call is TRBV17, the J call TRBJ2-2, with D uncertain. Germline-derived CDR1 and CDR2 are MNHDT and YYDKIL. The CDR3 runs 13 residues. Trimming removed 5 bases at V and 3 bases at J, with 7 bases between. CDR3 bases read: TGTGCTAGCAGTCCGAGGGACACCGGG. Protein: CASSPRDTG. In full, the CDR3 reads CASSPRDTGQLYF.

On this clone: Mouse germline and gene names are used. The CDR3 goes on 4 residues after the read ends, and that part is filled in from the germline J gene. The chain links TRBV5 to TRBJ2-1; unclear D gene. The CDR3 sequence is 15 residues long. Germline V gene lookup returns CDR1 LGHNA and CDR2 YNLKQL (reference sequence). Trimming shortened V by 6 bases and J by 0 bases, and 12 bases separated the two germline ends. The CDR3 bases that were read are TGTGCCAGCAGTCCAGACTCCCATAACTATGCT. Its translation: CASSPDSHNYA. The full CDR3 is CASSPDSHNYAEQFF.

To note about this clone: The gene names here belong to mouse. The read finishes 4 residues shy of the CDR3 end, and the germline J gene is used to complete it. This chain connects TRBV1 to TRBJ2-3, with 12 bases that match TRBD2. The CDR3 has 17 residues. V gave up 2 bases and J gave up 0 bases; unmatched junction bases: 3. Germline assignment: CDR1 NSQYPW and CDR2 LRSPGD (reference sequence). The CDR3 DNA, read in part, is TGCACCTGCAGTGCATCGACTGGGGGGGCTAGTGCAGAA. Translation gives CTCSASTGGASAE. From start to end, the CDR3 is CTCSASTGGASAETLYF.

About this clone itself: Gene names are mouse gene names. Read data end 4 residues before the CDR3 end; the end is taken from the germline J gene. The chain uses TRBV5 and TRBJ1-2; D might be TRBD1 (6 bases). With 0 bases removed from V and 4 bases from J, the gap between germline ends came to 12 bases. The CDR3 is made up of 15 amino acids. Germline V CDR1 and CDR2: LGHNA, YNLKQL (reference sequence). The chain's CDR3 is CASSQDGGQGSDYTF. The sequenced CDR3 bases are TGTGCCAGCAGCCAAGATGGGGGGCAGGGCTCC.

This clone was detected only a few times. Gene names follow the mouse nomenclature. The read halts 4 residues ahead of the CDR3 end, with the missing end drawn from the germline J gene. Other nucleotide sequences from this sample produce the same CDR3. V and J are TRBV1 and TRBJ2-2; TRBD2 aligns across 12 bases. The CDR3 loop spans 15 amino acids. CDR1 is NSQYPW, CDR2 LRSPGD, per germline (reference sequence). The trim removed 3 bases at V and 5 bases at J, leaving 1 base unmatched. The CDR3 sequence is CTCSAGTGGTGQLYF. The CDR3 DNA, read in part, is TGCACCTGCAGTGCGGGGACTGGGGGGACCGGG.

There are a few counts of this clone. Genes here carry mouse names. With the read ending 4 residues before the CDR3 end, the germline J gene is used to fill in that end. The sample carries other DNA sequences with the same CDR3. J is TRBJ2-2 and V is TRBV19; 7 bases match TRBD1. Unmatched junction bases numbered 4, after V lost 5 bases and J lost 0 bases. CDR1 is FNHDT and CDR2 is SITEND in the germline V gene (reference sequence). The CDR3 consists of 15 residues. This chain's CDR3 is CASSTGTANTGQLYF. The CDR3 bases that were read are TGTGCCAGCAGCACCGGGACAGCAAACACCGGG.

On this clone: Mouse names are used for the genes. Read coverage stops 4 residues before the CDR3 terminus; the germline J gene supplies the remainder. The chain couples TRBV5 to TRBJ2-3; a possible D gene is TRBD1 (6 bases). The CDR3 runs to 16 residues. Trimming took 4 bases from V and 0 from J, leaving 14 bases between them. Germline V lookup: CDR1 LGHNA, CDR2 YNLKQL (reference sequence). CDR3 residues: CASSPPGTTSAETLYF. Partial CDR3 DNA: TGTGCCAGCAGCCCCCCCGGGACAACTAGTGCAGAA.

A remark on this clone: The gene names here belong to mouse. Read data end 4 residues before the CDR3 end; the end is taken from the germline J gene. The chain recombines TRBV13-3 with TRBJ2-7; TRBD1 matches 9 bases. J lost 3 bases, V lost 7 bases, and 5 bases had no gene match. This CDR3 is 13 amino acids long. Germline CDR1 reads NNHDY; CDR2 reads SYVADS. The part of the CDR3 DNA that was read is TGTGCCAGCGCCGGACAGGGGTTCTAT. It specifies CASAGQGFY. The full CDR3 protein reads CASAGQGFYEQYF.

On this clone itself: Gene names denote mouse genes. Read sequence stops 4 residues before the CDR3 end, and the germline J gene provides the missing end. The rearrangement links TRBV13-3 to TRBJ2-1, with 8 bases aligning to TRBD2. The CDR3 is 15 residues long. The germline gives CDR1 NNHDY, CDR2 SYVADS. V lost 3 bases, J lost 0 bases, and 2 bases stayed unmatched. The CDR3 region is CASSADWVNYAEQFF. CDR3 bases read: TGTGCCAGCAGTGCGGACTGGGTTAACTATGCT.

Worth noting for this clone: Gene and germline names: mouse. The CDR3 goes on 4 residues after the read ends, and that part is filled in from the germline J gene. The identical CDR3 is also encoded by other nucleotide sequences in the sample. The chain recombines TRBV1 with TRBJ2-7; maybe TRBD2 (6 bases). Germline CDR1 is NSQYPW and CDR2 is LRSPGD (reference sequence). The CDR3 consists of 13 residues. The CDR3 spells CTCSAPDWYEQYF. Partial CDR3 DNA: TGCACCTGCAGTGCACCTGACTGGTAT.

Note on this clone: Gene and germline names: mouse. The CDR3 goes on 4 residues after the read ends, and that part is filled in from the germline J gene. The rearrangement uses TRBV13-1 and TRBJ1-2, with 7 bases matching TRBD1. Unmatched junction bases numbered 4, after V lost 2 bases and J lost 0 bases. This CDR3 region has 15 residues. Germline CDR1 and CDR2: NSHNY and SYGAGN. CDR3 residues: CASSEKDRANSDYTF. CDR3 bases read: TGTGCCAGCAGTGAGAAAGACAGGGCAAACTCC.

The sample holds a few counts of this clone. Germline and genes: mouse. The observed sequence ends 4 residues before the CDR3 terminus, with the missing tail filled in from the germline J gene. The rearrangement uses TRBV19 and TRBJ2-7; D unresolved. Per germline, CDR1 FNHDT and CDR2 SITEND (reference sequence). The V end was cut by 3 bases, the J end by 3 bases, with 10 bases between. The CDR3 consists of 13 residues. The CDR3 protein is CASSTPPIYEQYF. The CDR3 DNA, read in part, is TGTGCCAGCAGTACACCACCCATCTAT. Supplemented by reference TRBV19 and TRBJ2-7, the full variable domain reads GGIITQTPKFLIGQEGQKLTLKCQQNFNHDTMYWYRQDSGKGLRLIYYSITENDLQKGDLSEGYDASREKKSSFSLTVTSAQKNEMAVFLCASSTPPIYEQYFGPGTRLTVL.

This clone was detected a few times. The genes are named according to mouse. The read comes to an end 4 residues before the CDR3 does, leaving the germline J gene to fill in the end. This chain joins TRBV19 and TRBJ2-5, with no clear D. Trimming left V 2 bases short and J 2 bases short, with 6 bases between. Germline values: CDR1 FNHDT, CDR2 SITEND (reference sequence). The CDR3 spans 13 residues. The DNA read from the CDR3 is TGTGCCAGCAGTATGGGGATCCAAGAC. Its protein product is CASSMGIQD. The CDR3 reads in full as CASSMGIQDTQYF.